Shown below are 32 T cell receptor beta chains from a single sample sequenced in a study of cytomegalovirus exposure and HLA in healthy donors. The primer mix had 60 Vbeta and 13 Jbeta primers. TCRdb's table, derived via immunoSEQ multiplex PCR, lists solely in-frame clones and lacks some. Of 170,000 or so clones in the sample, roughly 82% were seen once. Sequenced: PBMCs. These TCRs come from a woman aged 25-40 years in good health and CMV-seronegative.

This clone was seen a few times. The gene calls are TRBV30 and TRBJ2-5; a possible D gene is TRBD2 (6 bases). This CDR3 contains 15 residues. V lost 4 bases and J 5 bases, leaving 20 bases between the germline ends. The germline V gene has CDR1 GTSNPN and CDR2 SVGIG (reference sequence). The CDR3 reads CAWNSGTRLTETQYF. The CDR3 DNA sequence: TGTGCCTGGAATTCTGGGACTCGTTTAACGGAGACCCAGTACTTC.

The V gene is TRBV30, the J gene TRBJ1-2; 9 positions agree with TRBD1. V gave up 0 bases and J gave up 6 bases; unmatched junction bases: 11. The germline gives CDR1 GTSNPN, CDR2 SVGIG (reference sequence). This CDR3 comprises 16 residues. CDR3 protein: CAWSVGTGYERHGYTF. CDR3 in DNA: TGTGCCTGGAGTGTGGGGACAGGGTATGAGAGACATGGCTACACCTTC.

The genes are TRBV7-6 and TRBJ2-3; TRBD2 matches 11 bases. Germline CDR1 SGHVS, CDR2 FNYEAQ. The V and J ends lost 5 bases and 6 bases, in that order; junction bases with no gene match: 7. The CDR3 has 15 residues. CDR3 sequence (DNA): TGTGCCAGCAGCGCTTGGACTAGCGGGTACGATACGCAGTATTTT. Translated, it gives CASSAWTSGYDTQYF.

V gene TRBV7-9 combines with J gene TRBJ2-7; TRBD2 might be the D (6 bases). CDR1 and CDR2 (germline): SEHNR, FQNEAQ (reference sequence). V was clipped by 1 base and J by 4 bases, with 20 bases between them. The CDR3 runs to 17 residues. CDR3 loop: CASSLDVGSGGLYEQYF. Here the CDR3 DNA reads TGTGCCAGCAGCTTAGACGTGGGCAGTGGGGGGTTATACGAGCAGTACTTC.

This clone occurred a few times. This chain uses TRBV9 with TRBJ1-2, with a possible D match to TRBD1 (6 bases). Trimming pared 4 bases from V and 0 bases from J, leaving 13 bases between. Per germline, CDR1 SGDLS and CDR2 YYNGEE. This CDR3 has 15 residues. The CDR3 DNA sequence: TGTGCCAGCAGCAGCGGGACATGGTCTAACTATGGCTACACCTTC. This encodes CASSSGTWSNYGYTF.

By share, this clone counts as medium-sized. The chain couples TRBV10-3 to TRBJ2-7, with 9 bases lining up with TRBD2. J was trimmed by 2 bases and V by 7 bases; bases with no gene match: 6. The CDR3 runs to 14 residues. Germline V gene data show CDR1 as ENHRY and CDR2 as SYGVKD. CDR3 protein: CAINPSGMTYEQYF. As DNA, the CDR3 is TGTGCCATCAACCCTAGCGGGATGACCTACGAGCAGTACTTC.

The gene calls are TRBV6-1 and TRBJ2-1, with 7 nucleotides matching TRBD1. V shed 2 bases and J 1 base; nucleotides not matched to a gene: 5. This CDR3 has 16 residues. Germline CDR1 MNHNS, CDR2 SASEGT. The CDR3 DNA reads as TGTGCCAGCAGTGAACGGGTCAGGGGGTCCTACAATGAGCAGTTCTTC. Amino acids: CASSERVRGSYNEQFF.

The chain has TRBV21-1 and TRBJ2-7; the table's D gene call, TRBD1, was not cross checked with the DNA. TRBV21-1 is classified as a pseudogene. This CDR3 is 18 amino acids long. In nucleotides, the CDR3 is TGTGCCAGCAGCGCTCGGCGTGGACAGGGGCCCCTCGGCTACGAGCAGTACTTC. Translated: CASSARRGQGPLGYEQYF.

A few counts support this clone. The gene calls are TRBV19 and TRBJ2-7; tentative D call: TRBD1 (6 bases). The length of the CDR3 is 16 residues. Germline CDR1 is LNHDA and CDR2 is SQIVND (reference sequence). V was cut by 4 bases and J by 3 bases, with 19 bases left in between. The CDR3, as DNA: TGTGCCAGTAGTAAACAACAGGGAAGTGCGTTCTACGAGCAGTACTTC. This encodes CASSKQQGSAFYEQYF.

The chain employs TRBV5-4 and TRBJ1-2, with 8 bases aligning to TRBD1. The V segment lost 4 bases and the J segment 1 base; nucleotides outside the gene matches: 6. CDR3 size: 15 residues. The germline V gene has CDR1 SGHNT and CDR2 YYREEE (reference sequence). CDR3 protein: CASSPWDRLNYGYTF. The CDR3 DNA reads TGTGCCAGCAGCCCCTGGGACAGGCTTAACTATGGCTACACCTTC.

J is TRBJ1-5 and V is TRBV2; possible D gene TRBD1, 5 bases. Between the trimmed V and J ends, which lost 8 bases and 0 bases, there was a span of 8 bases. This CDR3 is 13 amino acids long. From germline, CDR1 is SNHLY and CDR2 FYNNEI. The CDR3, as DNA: TGTGCCAGCGGGGGGAATAGCAATCAGCCCCAGCATTTT. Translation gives CASGGNSNQPQHF.

The chain's CDR3 is CASDRGTGGLEQYF. The CDR3 DNA sequence: TGCGCCAGCGACCGTGGGACAGGGGGCCTCGAGCAGTACTTC. This chain joins TRBV5-1 and TRBJ2-7, with 12 bases that match TRBD1. V was clipped by 7 bases and J by 6 bases; unmatched bases: 8. Germline CDR1 reads SGHRS; CDR2 reads YFSETQ. The CDR3 has 14 amino acids.

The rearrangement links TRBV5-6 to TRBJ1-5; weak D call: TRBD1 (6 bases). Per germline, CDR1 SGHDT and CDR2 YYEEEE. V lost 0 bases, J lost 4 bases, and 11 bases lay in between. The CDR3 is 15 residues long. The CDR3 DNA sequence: TGTGCCAGCAGCTTGGCAGGGACAACTAATCAGCCCCAGCATTTT. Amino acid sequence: CASSLAGTTNQPQHF.

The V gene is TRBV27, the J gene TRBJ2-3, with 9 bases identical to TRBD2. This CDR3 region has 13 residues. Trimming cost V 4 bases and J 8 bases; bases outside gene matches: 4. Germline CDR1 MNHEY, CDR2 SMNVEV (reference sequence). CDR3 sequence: CASSWGSGGTQYF. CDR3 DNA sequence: TGTGCCAGCAGTTGGGGTAGCGGGGGTACGCAGTATTTT.

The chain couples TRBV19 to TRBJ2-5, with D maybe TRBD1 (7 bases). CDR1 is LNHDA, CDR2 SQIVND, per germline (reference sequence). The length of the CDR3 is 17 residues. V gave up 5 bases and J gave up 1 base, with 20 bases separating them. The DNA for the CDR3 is TGTGCCAGTAGTTTCTCGGCGGGACAGCGTCTCCAAGAGACCCAGTACTTC. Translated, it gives CASSFSAGQRLQETQYF.

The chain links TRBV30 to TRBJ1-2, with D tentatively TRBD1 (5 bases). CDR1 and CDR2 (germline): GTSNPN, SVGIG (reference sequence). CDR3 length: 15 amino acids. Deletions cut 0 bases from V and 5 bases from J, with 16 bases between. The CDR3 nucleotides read TGTGCCTGGAGTGTACGGGAGGGGAATCGGTATGGCTACACCTTC. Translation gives CAWSVREGNRYGYTF. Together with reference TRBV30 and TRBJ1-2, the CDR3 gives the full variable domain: SQTIHQWPATLVQPVGSPLSLECTVEGTSNPNLYWYRQAAGRGLQLLFYSVGIGQISSEVPQNLSASRPQDRQFILSSKKLLLSDSGFYLCAWSVREGNRYGYTFGSGTRLTVV.

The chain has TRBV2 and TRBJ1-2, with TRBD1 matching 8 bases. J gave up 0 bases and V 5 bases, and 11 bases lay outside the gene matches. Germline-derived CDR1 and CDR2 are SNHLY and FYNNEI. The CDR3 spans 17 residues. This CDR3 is CASSPSLRTGPNYGYTF. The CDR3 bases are TGTGCCAGCAGTCCAAGCCTCCGGACAGGGCCTAACTATGGCTACACCTTC.

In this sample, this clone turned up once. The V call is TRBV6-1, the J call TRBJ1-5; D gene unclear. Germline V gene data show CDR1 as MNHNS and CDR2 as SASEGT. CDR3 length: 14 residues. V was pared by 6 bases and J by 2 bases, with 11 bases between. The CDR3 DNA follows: TGTGCCAGCAGACGGGGTGAAGGCAATCAGCCCCAGCATTTT. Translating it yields CASRRGEGNQPQHF.

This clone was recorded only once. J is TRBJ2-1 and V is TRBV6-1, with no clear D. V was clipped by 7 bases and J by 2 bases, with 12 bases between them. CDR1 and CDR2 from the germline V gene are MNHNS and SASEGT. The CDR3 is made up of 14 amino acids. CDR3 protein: CASKAEVPYNEQFF. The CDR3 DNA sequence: TGTGCCAGCAAGGCTGAGGTCCCCTACAATGAGCAGTTCTTC.

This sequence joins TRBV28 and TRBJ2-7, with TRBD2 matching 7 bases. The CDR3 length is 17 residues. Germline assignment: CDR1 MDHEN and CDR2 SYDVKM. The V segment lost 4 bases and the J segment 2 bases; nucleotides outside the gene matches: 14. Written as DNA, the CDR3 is TGTGCCAGCAGTTCGCCGGGGGGTAGCGGGCATGCCTACGAGCAGTACTTC. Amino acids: CASSSPGGSGHAYEQYF.

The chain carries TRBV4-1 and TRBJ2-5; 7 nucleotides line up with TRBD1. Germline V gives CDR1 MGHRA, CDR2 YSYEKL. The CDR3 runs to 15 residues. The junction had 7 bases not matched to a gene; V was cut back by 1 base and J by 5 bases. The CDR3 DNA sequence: TGCGCCAGCAGCCAAGTCGCGACAGGGTTGGAGACCCAGTACTTC. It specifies CASSQVATGLETQYF.

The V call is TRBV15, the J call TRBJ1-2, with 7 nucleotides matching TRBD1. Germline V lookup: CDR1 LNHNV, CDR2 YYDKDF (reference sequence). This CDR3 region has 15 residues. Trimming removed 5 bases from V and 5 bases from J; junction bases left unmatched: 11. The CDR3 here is CATSGTYRGDYGYTF. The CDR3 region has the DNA TGTGCCACCAGCGGGACGTACAGGGGAGATTATGGCTACACCTTC.

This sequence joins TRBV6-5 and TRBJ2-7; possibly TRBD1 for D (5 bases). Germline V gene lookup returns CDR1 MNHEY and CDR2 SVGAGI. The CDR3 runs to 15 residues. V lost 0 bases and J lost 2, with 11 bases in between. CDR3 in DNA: TGTGCCAGCAGTTACTCCCACAGGTCCGCCTACGAGCAGTACTTC. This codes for CASSYSHRSAYEQYF.

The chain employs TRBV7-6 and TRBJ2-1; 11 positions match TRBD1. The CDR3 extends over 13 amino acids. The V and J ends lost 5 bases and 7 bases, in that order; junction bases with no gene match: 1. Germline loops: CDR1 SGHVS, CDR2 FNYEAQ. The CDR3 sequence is CASSGQGANEQFF. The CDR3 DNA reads TGTGCCAGCAGCGGACAGGGGGCAAATGAGCAGTTCTTC.

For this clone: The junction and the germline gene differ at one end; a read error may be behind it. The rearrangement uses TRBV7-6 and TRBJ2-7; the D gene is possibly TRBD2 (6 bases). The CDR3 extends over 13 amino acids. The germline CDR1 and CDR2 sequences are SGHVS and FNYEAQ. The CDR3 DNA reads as TGTGCCAGCAGCTTGGGCCAGGACTACGAGCGGTACTTC. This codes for CASSLGQDYERYF.

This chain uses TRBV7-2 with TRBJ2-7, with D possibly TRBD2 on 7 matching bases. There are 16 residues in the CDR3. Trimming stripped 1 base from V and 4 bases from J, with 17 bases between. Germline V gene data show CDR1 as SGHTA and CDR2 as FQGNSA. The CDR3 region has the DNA TGTGCCAGCAGCTTAGAAGGGAGGGGGGCAGGGTACGAGCAGTACTTC. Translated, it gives CASSLEGRGAGYEQYF. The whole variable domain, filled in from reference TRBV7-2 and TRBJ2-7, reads GAGVSQSPSNKVTEKGKDVELRCDPISGHTALYWYRQSLGQGLEFLIYFQGNSAPDKSGLPSDRFSAERTGGSVSTLTIQRTQQEDSAVYLCASSLEGRGAGYEQYFGPGTRLTVT.

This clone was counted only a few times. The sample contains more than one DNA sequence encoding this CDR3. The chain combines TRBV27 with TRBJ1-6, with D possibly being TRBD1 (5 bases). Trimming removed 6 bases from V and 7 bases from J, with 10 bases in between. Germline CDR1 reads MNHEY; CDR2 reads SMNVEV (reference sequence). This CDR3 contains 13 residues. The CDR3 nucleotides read TGTGCCAGCAGACCCTCAGGGAATTCACCCCTCCACTTT. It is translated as CASRPSGNSPLHF.

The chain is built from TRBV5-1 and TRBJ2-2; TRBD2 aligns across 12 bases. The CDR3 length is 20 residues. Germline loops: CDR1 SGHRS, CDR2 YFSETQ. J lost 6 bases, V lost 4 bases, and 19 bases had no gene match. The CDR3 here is CASSGKPGLAGGPGAGELFF. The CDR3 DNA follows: TGCGCCAGCAGCGGGAAGCCGGGACTAGCGGGCGGCCCCGGGGCCGGGGAGCTGTTTTTT.

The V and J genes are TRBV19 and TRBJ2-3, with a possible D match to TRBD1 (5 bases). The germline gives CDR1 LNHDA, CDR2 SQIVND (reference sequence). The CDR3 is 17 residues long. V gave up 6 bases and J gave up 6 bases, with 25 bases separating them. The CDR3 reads CASSLSSGRAFMDTQYF. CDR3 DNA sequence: TGTGCCAGTAGCCTCTCGTCAGGGCGAGCGTTTATGGATACGCAGTATTTT. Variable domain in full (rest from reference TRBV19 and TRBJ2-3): DGGITQSPKYLFRKEGQNVTLSCEQNLNHDAMYWYRQDPGQGLRLIYYSQIVNDFQKGDIAEGYSVSREKKESFPLTVTSAQKNPTAFYLCASSLSSGRAFMDTQYFGPGTRLTVL.

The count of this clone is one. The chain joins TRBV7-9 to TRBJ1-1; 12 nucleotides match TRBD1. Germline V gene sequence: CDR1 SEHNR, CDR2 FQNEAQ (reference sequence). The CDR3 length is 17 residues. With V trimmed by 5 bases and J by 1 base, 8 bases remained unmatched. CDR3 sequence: CASSITPGQGANTEAFF. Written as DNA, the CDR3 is TGTGCCAGCAGCATAACTCCGGGACAGGGGGCGAACACTGAAGCTTTCTTT.

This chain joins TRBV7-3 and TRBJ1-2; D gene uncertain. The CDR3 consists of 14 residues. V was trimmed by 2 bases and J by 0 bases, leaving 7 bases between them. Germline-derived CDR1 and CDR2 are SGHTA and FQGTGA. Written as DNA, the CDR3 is TGTGCCAGCAGCTTAGAGAGGGCTAACTATGGCTACACCTTC. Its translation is CASSLERANYGYTF.

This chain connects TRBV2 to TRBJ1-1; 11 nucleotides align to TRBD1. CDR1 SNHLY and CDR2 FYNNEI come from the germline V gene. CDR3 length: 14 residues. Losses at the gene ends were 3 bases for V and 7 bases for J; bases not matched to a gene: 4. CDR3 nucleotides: TGTGCCAGCAGTGAGGACAGGGGGCCTCATGAAGCTTTCTTT. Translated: CASSEDRGPHEAFF.